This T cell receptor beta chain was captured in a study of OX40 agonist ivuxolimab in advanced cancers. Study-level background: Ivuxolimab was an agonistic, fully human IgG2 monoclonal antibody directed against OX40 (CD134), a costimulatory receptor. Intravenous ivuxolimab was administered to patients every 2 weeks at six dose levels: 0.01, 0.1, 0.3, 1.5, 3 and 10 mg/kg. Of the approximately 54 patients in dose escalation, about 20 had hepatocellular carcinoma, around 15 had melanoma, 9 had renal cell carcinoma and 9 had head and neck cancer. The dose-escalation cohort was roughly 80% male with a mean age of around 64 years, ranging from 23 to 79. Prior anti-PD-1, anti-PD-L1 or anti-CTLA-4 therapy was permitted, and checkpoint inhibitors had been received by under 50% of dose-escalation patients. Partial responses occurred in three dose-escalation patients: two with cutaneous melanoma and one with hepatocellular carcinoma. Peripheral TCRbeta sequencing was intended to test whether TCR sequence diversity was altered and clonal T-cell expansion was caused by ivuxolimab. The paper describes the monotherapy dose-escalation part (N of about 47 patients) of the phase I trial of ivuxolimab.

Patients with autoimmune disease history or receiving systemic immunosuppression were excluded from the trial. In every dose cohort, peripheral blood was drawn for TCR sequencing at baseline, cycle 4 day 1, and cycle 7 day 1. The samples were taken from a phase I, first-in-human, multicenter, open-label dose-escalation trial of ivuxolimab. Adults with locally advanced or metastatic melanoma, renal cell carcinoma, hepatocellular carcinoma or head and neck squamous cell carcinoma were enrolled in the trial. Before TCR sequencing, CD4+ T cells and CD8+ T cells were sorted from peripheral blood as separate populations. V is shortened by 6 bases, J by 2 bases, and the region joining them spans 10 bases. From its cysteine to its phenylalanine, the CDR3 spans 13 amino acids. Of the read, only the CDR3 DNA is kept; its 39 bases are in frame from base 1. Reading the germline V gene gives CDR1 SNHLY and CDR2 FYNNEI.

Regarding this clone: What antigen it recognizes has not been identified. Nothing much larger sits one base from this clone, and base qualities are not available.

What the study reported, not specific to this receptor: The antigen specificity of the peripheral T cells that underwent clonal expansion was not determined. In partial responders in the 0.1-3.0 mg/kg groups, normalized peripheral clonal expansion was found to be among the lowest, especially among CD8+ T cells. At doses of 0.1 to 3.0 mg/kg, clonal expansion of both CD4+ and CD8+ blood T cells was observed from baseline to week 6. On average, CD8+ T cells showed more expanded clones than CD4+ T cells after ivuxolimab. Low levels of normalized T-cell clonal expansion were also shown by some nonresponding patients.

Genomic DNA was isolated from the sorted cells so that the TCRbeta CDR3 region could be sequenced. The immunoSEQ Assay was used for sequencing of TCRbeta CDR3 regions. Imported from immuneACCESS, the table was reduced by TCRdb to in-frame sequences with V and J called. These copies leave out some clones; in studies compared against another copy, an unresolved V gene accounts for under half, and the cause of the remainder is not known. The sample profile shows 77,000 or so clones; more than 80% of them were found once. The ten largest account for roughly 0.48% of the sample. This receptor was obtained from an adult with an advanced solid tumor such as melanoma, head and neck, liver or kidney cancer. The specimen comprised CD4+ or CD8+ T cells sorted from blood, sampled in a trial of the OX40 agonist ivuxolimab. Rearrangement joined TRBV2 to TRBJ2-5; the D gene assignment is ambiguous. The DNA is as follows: TGTGCCAGCAGACCACAGCCGCAAGAGACCCAGTACTTC. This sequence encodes CASRPQPQETQYF.